A selection of T cell receptor beta chains follows, all from one sample in a study of spatial heterogeneity in lung cancer. TCRdb analysed the 5' RACE reads with MiXCR anew, one entry per CDR3 protein. This sample has tens of thousands of distinct CDR3 sequences, with 10% to 15% found just once. Sequencing was performed on PBMCs, taken at surgery. Receptors were obtained from a male donor with early-stage non-small cell lung cancer. CDR3s include the opening cysteine and the closing phenylalanine or tryptophan. The D gene is left open where the match is weak. Clone size is shown for a subset of rows, as once, few, many or a class of expanded clone.

DNA: TGTGCCAGCAGCTTCCTTTCGGGACAGGGTGCGATGAGTGAAGCTTTCTTT
CDR3: CASSFLSGQGAMSEAFF
size: -
D: TRBD1
V: TRBV5-4
J: TRBJ1-1

DNA: TGTGCCAGCAGCCAAGAGGGGCGGAAAAACATTCAGTACTTC
CDR3: CASSQEGRKNIQYF
size: many
D: -
V: TRBV3-1
J: TRBJ2-4

DNA: TGTGCCAGCAGCTTGACTAGCGGGTACACAGATACGCAGTATTTT
CDR3: CASSLTSGYTDTQYF
size: -
D: TRBD2
V: TRBV5-5
J: TRBJ2-3

DNA: TGCGCCAGCAGCTTTAGAAATACACCCCAGCATTTT
CDR3: CASSFRNTPQHF
size: many
D: -
V: TRBV5-1
J: TRBJ1-5

DNA: TGTGCCAGCAGCTATGGATCATCCGCGAGCACAGATACGCAGTATTTT
CDR3: CASSYGSSASTDTQYF
size: -
D: -
V: TRBV6-2/TRBV6-3
J: TRBJ2-3

DNA: TGTGCCAGTAGTATACGGGGAACCACTGAAGCTTTCTTT
CDR3: CASSIRGTTEAFF
size: -
D: -
V: TRBV19
J: TRBJ1-1

DNA: TGCGCCAGCAGCCCTGACAGGGGAGATAACTACGAGCAGTACTTC
CDR3: CASSPDRGDNYEQYF
size: -
D: TRBD1
V: TRBV5-1
J: TRBJ2-7

DNA: TGTGCCAGCAGTCTGGGAGGGTCCTACAATGAGCAGTTCTTC
CDR3: CASSLGGSYNEQFF
size: many
D: TRBD2
V: TRBV6-4
J: TRBJ2-1

DNA: TGTGCCAGCAGCCCCCTTAAGGAGAAATCGAACACCGGGGAGCTGTTTTTT
CDR3: CASSPLKEKSNTGELFF
size: few
D: -
V: TRBV7-9
J: TRBJ2-2

DNA: TGTGCCAGCAGCTCTAGGAACTATGGCTACACCTTC
CDR3: CASSSRNYGYTF
size: few
D: -
V: TRBV6-5
J: TRBJ1-2

DNA: TGCGCCAGCAGTCAATCGGAGGGGACTCTCTCCTACAATGAGCAGTTCTTC
CDR3: CASSQSEGTLSYNEQFF
size: -
D: -
V: TRBV23-1
J: TRBJ2-1

DNA: TGTGCCAGCAGGGTGGGACAGTACAATGAGCAGTTCTTC
CDR3: CASRVGQYNEQFF
size: -
D: TRBD1
V: TRBV6-1
J: TRBJ2-1

DNA: TGCAGCGTTGAAGACAGGGGAACAGATACGCAGTATTTT
CDR3: CSVEDRGTDTQYF
size: many
D: -
V: TRBV29-1
J: TRBJ2-3

DNA: TGTGCCTGGAGTATTAGCGGAGAGACCCAGTACTTC
CDR3: CAWSISGETQYF
size: -
D: -
V: TRBV30
J: TRBJ2-5

DNA: TGTGCCAGCAGTTATACAGCTAACTATGGCTACACCTTC
CDR3: CASSYTANYGYTF
size: -
D: -
V: TRBV6-6
J: TRBJ1-2

DNA: TGTGCCAGCAGGTATGAAGATACGCAGTATTTT
CDR3: CASRYEDTQYF
size: few
D: -
V: TRBV6-5
J: TRBJ2-3

DNA: TGTGCCAGCAGTTCGGGGACTACCCCCTACGAGCAGTACTTC
CDR3: CASSSGTTPYEQYF
size: few
D: TRBD2
V: TRBV28
J: TRBJ2-7

DNA: TGTGCCGCCGGGGCAGATACGCAGTATTTT
CDR3: CAAGADTQYF
size: few
D: -
V: TRBV6-6
J: TRBJ2-3

DNA: TGTGCCAGTACCGACGCGGGGGGGCATTGGGATACGCAGTATTTT
CDR3: CASTDAGGHWDTQYF
size: -
D: TRBD2
V: TRBV19
J: TRBJ2-3

DNA: TGTGCCTGGAGTGCGTCGGATACGCAGTATTTT
CDR3: CAWSASDTQYF
size: few
D: -
V: TRBV30
J: TRBJ2-3

DNA: TGTGCCAGCAGCTTAGAAACCACAGATACGCAGTATTTT
CDR3: CASSLETTDTQYF
size: -
D: -
V: TRBV7-9
J: TRBJ2-3

DNA: TGTGCCAGCAGCTCTCCAGGTTTCTACGAGCAGTACTTC
CDR3: CASSSPGFYEQYF
size: few
D: -
V: TRBV5-6
J: TRBJ2-7

DNA: TGTGCCAGCAGCACCTTGGCGGGGGGAGCTTACTACGAGCAGTACTTC
CDR3: CASSTLAGGAYYEQYF
size: -
D: TRBD2
V: TRBV7-2
J: TRBJ2-7

DNA: TGTGCCAGCAGCCCGAATCCTGACAGGGGAAAGACCCAGTACTTC
CDR3: CASSPNPDRGKTQYF
size: -
D: TRBD1
V: TRBV7-9
J: TRBJ2-5

DNA: TGTGCCAGCAGCTTAGCGCTGGGGCTAGCGGGAGCACCGGGGGATACGCAGTATTTT
CDR3: CASSLALGLAGAPGDTQYF
size: few
D: TRBD2
V: TRBV7-9
J: TRBJ2-3

DNA: TGCAGCGCTTCGACTAGTGGGCCTTACAATGAGCAGTTCTTC
CDR3: CSASTSGPYNEQFF
size: -
D: -
V: TRBV29-1
J: TRBJ2-1

DNA: TGCGCCAGCAGCCCTTCACTAGGCACTGAAGCTTTCTTT
CDR3: CASSPSLGTEAFF
size: -
D: -
V: TRBV5-1
J: TRBJ1-1

DNA: TGTGCCTGGAGAAGAGGTTGGACGGCCGAGACCCAGTACTTC
CDR3: CAWRRGWTAETQYF
size: -
D: -
V: TRBV30
J: TRBJ2-5

DNA: TGCAGTGCTGTCGGAGGGACAGGGGGCTCACTCTATGGCTACACCTTC
CDR3: CSAVGGTGGSLYGYTF
size: few
D: TRBD1
V: TRBV20-1
J: TRBJ1-2

DNA: TGTGCCAGCGGAGACGATAGCAATCAGCCCCAGCATTTT
CDR3: CASGDDSNQPQHF
size: few
D: -
V: TRBV7-8
J: TRBJ1-5

DNA: TGCGCCAGCAGCTTGGGGCAGGACAACTATGGCTACACCTTC
CDR3: CASSLGQDNYGYTF
size: many
D: -
V: TRBV5-1
J: TRBJ1-2

DNA: TGCAGTGCTAGGCCGGGACTAGCGGGGGGGAGAAATACGCAGTATTTT
CDR3: CSARPGLAGGRNTQYF
size: -
D: TRBD2
V: TRBV20-1
J: TRBJ2-3

DNA: TGCAGCGTTTCCAGGCCCGGGACAGGGAAGTACGAGCAGTACTTC
CDR3: CSVSRPGTGKYEQYF
size: few
D: TRBD1
V: TRBV29-1
J: TRBJ2-7

DNA: TGTGCCTGGACCCTCCCCACAGGGGCAGATACGCAGTATTTT
CDR3: CAWTLPTGADTQYF
size: many
D: TRBD1
V: TRBV30
J: TRBJ2-3

DNA: TGTGCCAGCATCCCTTCCCCAGGGTACACTGAAGCTTTCTTT
CDR3: CASIPSPGYTEAFF
size: many
D: -
V: TRBV7-6
J: TRBJ1-1

DNA: TGTGCCATCAGTAAACAGGGGAACGAGCAGTACTTC
CDR3: CAISKQGNEQYF
size: -
D: TRBD1
V: TRBV10-3
J: TRBJ2-7

DNA: TGTGCCAGCAGCCGAGACCTCGGACAAGGGCAGTTCTTC
CDR3: CASSRDLGQGQFF
size: few
D: -
V: TRBV6-6
J: TRBJ2-1

DNA: TGTGCCAGCAGGGGGGATCATCAGCCCCAGCATTTT
CDR3: CASRGDHQPQHF
size: many
D: TRBD1
V: TRBV19
J: TRBJ1-5

DNA: TGCGCCAGCAGCTTGGAGGACAGAGACACAGATACGCAGTATTTT
CDR3: CASSLEDRDTDTQYF
size: few
D: -
V: TRBV5-1
J: TRBJ2-3

DNA: TGTGCCATCAGTGAAACGGGGGTTAGCACAGATACGCAGTATTTT
CDR3: CAISETGVSTDTQYF
size: -
D: -
V: TRBV10-3
J: TRBJ2-3

DNA: TGCAGCGTTGGGGACAGGGGATTGAACGAGCAGTACTTC
CDR3: CSVGDRGLNEQYF
size: many
D: TRBD1
V: TRBV29-1
J: TRBJ2-7

DNA: TGCGCCAGCAGCTTGGGGGGGACAGGGCGAACTGGGGCCAACGTCCTGACTTTC
CDR3: CASSLGGTGRTGANVLTF
size: many
D: TRBD1
V: TRBV5-1
J: TRBJ2-6

DNA: TGTGCCAGCGGCTCAGAGAGCTCCTACAATGAGCAGTTCTTC
CDR3: CASGSESSYNEQFF
size: few
D: -
V: TRBV28
J: TRBJ2-1

DNA: TGTGCCAGCCGGGCCTTAAAACAGGGGGCGGGTAGTGGCTACACCTTC
CDR3: CASRALKQGAGSGYTF
size: -
D: TRBD1
V: TRBV27
J: TRBJ1-2

DNA: TGTGCCATCAGCTTACCAGAGGACCCCCGCGAGCAGTTCTTC
CDR3: CAISLPEDPREQFF
size: once
D: -
V: TRBV11-2
J: TRBJ2-1

DNA: TGTGCCAGCAGAGCCCCCTTTGGTGAGCAGTTCTTC
CDR3: CASRAPFGEQFF
size: few
D: -
V: TRBV25-1
J: TRBJ2-1

DNA: TGTGCCAGCAGCCTCAGGGACTATGGCTACACCTTC
CDR3: CASSLRDYGYTF
size: few
D: -
V: TRBV7-2
J: TRBJ1-2

DNA: TGTGCCACCACCCAAGATGAAAAACTGTTTTTT
CDR3: CATTQDEKLFF
size: many
D: -
V: TRBV24-1
J: TRBJ1-4

DNA: TGTGCCAGCAGCCGACTAGCGGGGCAAGAGACCCAGTACTTC
CDR3: CASSRLAGQETQYF
size: -
D: TRBD2
V: TRBV7-9
J: TRBJ2-5

DNA: TGTGCCAGCAGTTATGCCGGGGGAGGCATTCTCGCAGATACGCAGTATTTT
CDR3: CASSYAGGGILADTQYF
size: many
D: -
V: TRBV5-6
J: TRBJ2-3

DNA: TGCGCCAGCAGCTTGGGACTAGCGGGGGCAAGCACAGATACGCAGTATTTT
CDR3: CASSLGLAGASTDTQYF
size: many
D: TRBD2
V: TRBV5-1
J: TRBJ2-3

DNA: TGCGCCAGCAGCTTGGCCGGAGCGGCAGAAGGCTACACCTTC
CDR3: CASSLAGAAEGYTF
size: few
D: -
V: TRBV5-1
J: TRBJ1-2

DNA: TGTGCCTGGAGTGTATTAGGAGGGGGTGGGTCCTACAATGAGCAGTTCTTC
CDR3: CAWSVLGGGGSYNEQFF
size: many
D: -
V: TRBV30
J: TRBJ2-1